This TCR beta chain is from a study of technical replicates of blood from a few donors. CDR3 length equals 15 residues. CDR1 is SGHKS, CDR2 YYEKEE, per germline (reference sequence). Trimming shortened V by 0 bases and J by 1 base, and 8 bases separated the two germline ends. Profiling relied on immunoSEQ multiplex PCR, and the TCRdb table lists in-frame clones only, not all of them. In the table there are more than 65,000 clones, more than 85% of which are singletons. The TCR sequence derives from a human donor in good health. The sequenced sample was T cells isolated from PBMCs. This chain connects TRBV5-5 to TRBJ2-1; D gene ambiguous. This CDR3 reads CASSLEQVSYNEQFF. CDR3 DNA sequence: TGTGCCAGCAGCTTGGAGCAGGTTTCCTACAATGAGCAGTTCTTC. Variable domain in full (rest from reference TRBV5-5 and TRBJ2-1): DAGVTQSPTHLIKTRGQQVTLRCSPISGHKSVSWYQQVLGQGPQFIFQYYEKEERGRGNFPDRFSARQFPNYSSELNVNALLLGDSALYLCASSLEQVSYNEQFFGPGTRLTVL.